This T cell receptor beta chain is from a study of T cells in Graves' hyperthyroidism and ophthalmopathy. Turning to the study itself: Peripheral blood specimens were obtained at initial diagnosis, prior to any treatment.

This clonotype was seen more than once but under ten times. Patients with uncontrolled infections, other autoimmune diseases, pregnancy or lactation were excluded. Every diagnosis used clinical symptoms, serum thyroxine and TRAb, thyroid ultrasound and orbital computed tomography. The PBMCs had their origin in approximately 10 ml of fresh peripheral blood. RNA transcripts gave rise to amplified TCR beta CDR3 regions. First-round RT-PCR targeting the TCR CDR3 was performed with the HTBI primer set. TCRdb ran MiXCR on the multiplex PCR reads and lists one entry per CDR3 protein. The table has some 800,000 distinct CDR3 sequences, 35% to 45% seen once. CDR3 length: 14 residues. Germline CDR1 is MNHEY and CDR2 is SVGAGI. The V gene lost 8 bases and the J gene lost 5 bases, with 18 bases spanning the gap.

The sequence came from a man aged 18 to 30 with Graves' hyperthyroidism. The sequenced sample was blood. J is TRBJ2-5 and V is TRBV6-5, with D perhaps matching TRBD1 (7 bases). In DNA form, the CDR3 reads TGTGCCAGCGGATCAGGGGGTAGCGGCGAGACCCAGTACTTC. The encoded protein is CASGSGGSGETQYF.